The rows below give T cell receptor beta chains drawn from one sample of a study of T-cell memory formation after mild COVID-19. MiXCR was run by TCRdb on the 5' RACE reads, yielding one entry per CDR3 protein. The sample contains tens of thousands of distinct CDR3 sequences, about an eighth of which appear only once. Input material: PBMCs or a T cell subset sorted from them (not recorded which). These receptors were collected from a man in his late teens or twenties who had mild COVID-19 (a few samples of this study predate the infection). Cell type and time point are not known. The CDR3 runs from the conserved cysteine through the conserved F or W. The order of the fields is clone size, D gene, V gene, J gene, CDR3 DNA, CDR3 protein. The D gene is left open where the match is weak. Only part of the rows carry a size: once, few, many, or a class if the clone is expanded.

>.|.|TRBV24-1|TRBJ2-7
TGTGCCACCAGTGATTCTTTAGTCCCAGTGGGCGAGCAGTACTTC
CATSDSLVPVGEQYF
>many|TRBD2|TRBV6-4|TRBJ2-4
TGTGCCAGCACCACTACTAGCGGGGGATGGGAGGACATTCAGTACTTC
CASTTTSGGWEDIQYF
>many|.|TRBV14|TRBJ1-4
TGTGCCAGCAGCCCGAGGCACGGGGCGTATGAAAAACTGTTTTTT
CASSPRHGAYEKLFF
>.|.|TRBV6-6|TRBJ1-4
TGTGCCAGCAGACTCATGGGAGGCGGTGAAAAACTGTTTTTT
CASRLMGGGEKLFF
>many|TRBD1|TRBV6-2/TRBV6-3|TRBJ2-5
TGTGCCAGCAGTTCCCCGGGACAGGGGGCTTGGGAGACCCAGTACTTC
CASSSPGQGAWETQYF
>many|.|TRBV5-6|TRBJ2-1
TGTGCCAGCAGCCCCTCCTTCCTCTACAATGAGCAGTTCTTC
CASSPSFLYNEQFF
>.|.|TRBV27|TRBJ1-5
TGTGCCAGCAGTTTTTACGGGAAAGATCAGCCCCAGCATTTT
CASSFYGKDQPQHF
>.|TRBD1|TRBV7-8|TRBJ2-1
TGTGCCAGCAGCGAGGGACAGGGCGTTTTTGAGCAGTTCTTC
CASSEGQGVFEQFF
>many|.|TRBV28|TRBJ1-4
TGTGCCAGCAGACGAGCCGGGACTCCAGTTAATGAAAAACTGTTTTTT
CASRRAGTPVNEKLFF
>many|TRBD1|TRBV7-2|TRBJ1-6
TGTGCCAGCACCCCGGGCCGACAGGGGTATTCACCCCTCCACTTT
CASTPGRQGYSPLHF
>many|.|TRBV20-1|TRBJ1-5
TGCAGTGCTATAAGGGTTGGGGGGGATCAGCCCCAGCATTTT
CSAIRVGGDQPQHF
>many|TRBD2|TRBV5-1|TRBJ2-3
TGCGCCAGCAGCTTGGGTCGGGGGGGCACAGATACGCAGTATTTT
CASSLGRGGTDTQYF
>.|.|TRBV5-5|TRBJ1-5
TGTGCCAGCAGCTTAGGCAGGGGCAGCCAGCCCCAGCATTTT
CASSLGRGSQPQHF
>once|.|TRBV7-7|TRBJ2-1
TGTGCTAGCAGCTTCGTAGCTGTAGCCTACAATGAGCAGTTCTTC
CASSFVAVAYNEQFF
>few|.|TRBV4-3|TRBJ2-3
TGCGCCAGCAGCCAAGGTGTTGTGCGCACAGATACGCAGTATTTT
CASSQGVVRTDTQYF
>.|TRBD2|TRBV6-2/TRBV6-3|TRBJ2-3
TGTGCCAGCATTGCCGGGACTAGCGGCCCCAATACGCAGTATTTT
CASIAGTSGPNTQYF
>many|TRBD2|TRBV7-8|TRBJ2-5
TGTGCCAGCAGCTTACAGCGGGGGGGCCGAGAGACCCAGTACTTC
CASSLQRGGRETQYF
>.|TRBD2|TRBV7-6|TRBJ2-3
TGTGCCAGCAGCTTAAGCCTAGCGGGGGGAACCCCTAGCACAGATACGCAGTATTTT
CASSLSLAGGTPSTDTQYF
>many|.|TRBV10-3|TRBJ2-5
TGTGCCATCAGGGACGGGGTACAAGAGACCCAGTACTTC
CAIRDGVQETQYF
>many|.|TRBV18|TRBJ2-1
TGTGCCAGCTCACCAGGTTCCGACTGGGGTTCCTACAATGAGCAGTTCTTC
CASSPGSDWGSYNEQFF
>.|TRBD2|TRBV5-1|TRBJ2-5
TGCGCCAGCAGCTTGGAGGGACTAGCGGGAGCTTCTTGGGAGACCCAGTACTTC
CASSLEGLAGASWETQYF
>many|.|TRBV7-9|TRBJ1-2
TGTGCCAGCAGCCCCCGGGATCAACACTATGGCTACACCTTC
CASSPRDQHYGYTF
>many|.|TRBV12-3/TRBV12-4|TRBJ1-1
TGTGCCAGCAGTTTGCGGCACCAGAACACTGAAGCTTTCTTT
CASSLRHQNTEAFF
>.|.|TRBV6-2/TRBV6-3|TRBJ1-2
TGTGCCAGCAAGCAATCAGGGTATGGCTACACCTTC
CASKQSGYGYTF
>many|.|TRBV20-1|TRBJ1-2
TGCAGTGCTGCCGAGATTACGGCACGCTACACCTTC
CSAAEITARYTF
>many|TRBD1|TRBV5-1|TRBJ2-5
TGCGCCAGCAGCTCACCACAGGGGGAGAGGAAGACCCAGTACTTC
CASSSPQGERKTQYF
>few|.|TRBV7-3|TRBJ1-6
TGTGCCAGCTCTTGGACTTGGAATTCACCCCTCCACTTT
CASSWTWNSPLHF
>many|TRBD2|TRBV27|TRBJ2-3
TGTGCCAGCAGCCGGGGGGGGCAGACAGATACGCAGTATTTT
CASSRGGQTDTQYF
>many|TRBD2|TRBV6-2/TRBV6-3|TRBJ2-6
TGTGCCAGCAGTTACAAAAGCGGGGGGCCGGACTCTGGGGCCAACGTCCTGACTTTC
CASSYKSGGPDSGANVLTF
>.|TRBD2|TRBV11-2|TRBJ2-5
TGTGCCAGCAGCTTAGAAGGATGGAGCGGGGGGGCGGAGACCCAGTACTTC
CASSLEGWSGGAETQYF
>.|.|TRBV5-1|TRBJ2-3
TGCGCCAGCAGCTTGGAGGCCAGCGATACGCAGTATTTT
CASSLEASDTQYF
>once|.|TRBV2|TRBJ2-3
TGTGCCAGCAGTGAAGGGCTAACTACAGATACGCAGTATTTT
CASSEGLTTDTQYF
>many|.|TRBV7-2|TRBJ2-5
TGTGCCAGCAGCTCCGACATCCGAGAGACCCAGTACTTC
CASSSDIRETQYF
>many|.|TRBV5-1|TRBJ2-3
TGCGCCAGCAGCTTGAACTCGGGACACCGCATTGATACGCAGTATTTT
CASSLNSGHRIDTQYF
>many|.|TRBV6-5|TRBJ2-1
TGTGCCAGCTGCTCATCCCGGGATAGTTCCAATGAGCAGTTCTTC
CASCSSRDSSNEQFF
>.|TRBD1|TRBV5-1|TRBJ2-3
TGCGCCAGCAGCATGGGACAGGGATTAACAGATACGCAGTATTTT
CASSMGQGLTDTQYF
>many|.|TRBV19|TRBJ1-2
TGTGCCAGTAAGGGAGGTGGCTACACCTTC
CASKGGGYTF
>many|.|TRBV7-7|TRBJ1-1
TGTGCTAGCAGCTTCCCACCCCAGGGGAGGGACACTGAAGCTTTCTTT
CASSFPPQGRDTEAFF
>few|TRBD2|TRBV5-1|TRBJ2-1
TGCGCCAGCGACCGGGGACTAGCGGGGAATGAGCAGTTCTTC
CASDRGLAGNEQFF
>many|.|TRBV6-5|TRBJ1-2
TGTGCCGCGGGCAACTATGGCTACACCTTC
CAAGNYGYTF
>many|.|TRBV24-1|TRBJ2-4
TGTGCCACTTCGAGCAGGGCCGCCAAAAACATTCAGTACTTC
CATSSRAAKNIQYF
>.|TRBD2|TRBV12-3/TRBV12-4|TRBJ2-1
TGTGCCAGCAGTTACGCTAGCGGGGGATCCAATGAGCAGTTCTTC
CASSYASGGSNEQFF
>many|.|TRBV12-3/TRBV12-4|TRBJ2-3
TGTGCCAGCAGTTACAGAGGACACACAGATACGCAGTATTTT
CASSYRGHTDTQYF
>many|TRBD1|TRBV4-2|TRBJ1-6
TGTGCCAGCAGCCAATTGACAGGGAAGAGCTCACCCCTCCACTTT
CASSQLTGKSSPLHF
>many|.|TRBV11-2|TRBJ2-1
TGTGCCAGCTCTGGGGTCACGTCCTCCTACAATGAGCAGTTCTTC
CASSGVTSSYNEQFF
>many|.|TRBV10-2|TRBJ2-5
TGCGCCAGCAGTGTGACAGAGACCCAGTACTTC
CASSVTETQYF
>many|.|TRBV28|TRBJ1-2
TGTGCCGGGGGGGGCCTAGCTAACTATGGCTACACCTTC
CAGGGLANYGYTF
>many|.|TRBV7-9|TRBJ1-2
TGTGCCAGCAGCTTAGATGCCCTACGGAACTATGGCTACACCTTC
CASSLDALRNYGYTF
>many|.|TRBV7-2|TRBJ2-3
TGTGCCAGCACCCCCTTAGGCAGGGCGACCACAGATACGCAGTATTTT
CASTPLGRATTDTQYF
>many|.|TRBV10-3|TRBJ2-7
TGTGCCATCAGACGCTCAAGGGACGAACCCTACGAGCAGTACTTC
CAIRRSRDEPYEQYF
>few|TRBD2|TRBV5-4|TRBJ2-2
TGTGCCAGCAGCTTGGTTAGCGGGGTGAACACCGGGGAGCTGTTTTTT
CASSLVSGVNTGELFF
>many|.|TRBV3-1|TRBJ1-1
TGTGCCAGCAGCCAAGATGGGTGGATCACTGAAGCTTTCTTT
CASSQDGWITEAFF